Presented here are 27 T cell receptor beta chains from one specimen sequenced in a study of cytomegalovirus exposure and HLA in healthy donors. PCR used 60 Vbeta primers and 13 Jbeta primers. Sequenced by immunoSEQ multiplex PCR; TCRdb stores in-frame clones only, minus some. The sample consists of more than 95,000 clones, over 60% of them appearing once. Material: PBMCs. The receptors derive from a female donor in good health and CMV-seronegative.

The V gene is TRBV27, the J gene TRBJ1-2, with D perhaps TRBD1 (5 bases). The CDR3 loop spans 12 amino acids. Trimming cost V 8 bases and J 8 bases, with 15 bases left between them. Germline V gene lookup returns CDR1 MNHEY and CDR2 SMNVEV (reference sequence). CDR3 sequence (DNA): TGTGCCAGCTCGGGGGGGATCGGGGGCTACACCTTC. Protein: CASSGGIGGYTF.

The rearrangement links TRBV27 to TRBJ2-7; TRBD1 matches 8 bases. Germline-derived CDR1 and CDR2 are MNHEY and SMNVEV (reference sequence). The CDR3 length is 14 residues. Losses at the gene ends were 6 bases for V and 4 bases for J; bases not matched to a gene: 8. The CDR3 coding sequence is TGTGCCAGCAGCTGGGGGACAGGAATGTACGAGCAGTACTTC. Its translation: CASSWGTGMYEQYF.

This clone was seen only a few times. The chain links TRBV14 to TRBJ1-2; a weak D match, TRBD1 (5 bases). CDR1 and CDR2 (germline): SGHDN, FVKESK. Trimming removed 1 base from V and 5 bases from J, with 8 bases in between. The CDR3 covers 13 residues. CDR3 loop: CASSQGGGYGYTF. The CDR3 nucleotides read TGTGCCAGCAGCCAAGGGGGCGGATATGGCTACACCTTC.

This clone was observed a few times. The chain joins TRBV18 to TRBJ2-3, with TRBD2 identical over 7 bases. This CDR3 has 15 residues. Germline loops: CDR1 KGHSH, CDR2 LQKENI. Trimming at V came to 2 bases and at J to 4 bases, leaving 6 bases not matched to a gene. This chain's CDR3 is CASSPGGSGPDTQYF. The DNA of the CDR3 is TGTGCCAGCTCACCAGGCGGGAGTGGGCCAGATACGCAGTATTTT.

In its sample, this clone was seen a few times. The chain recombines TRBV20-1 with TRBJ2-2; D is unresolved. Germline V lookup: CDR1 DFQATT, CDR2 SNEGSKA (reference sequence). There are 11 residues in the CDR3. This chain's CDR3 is CSAHEFGELFF. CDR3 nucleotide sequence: TGCAGCGCTCATGAGTTCGGGGAGCTGTTTTTT.

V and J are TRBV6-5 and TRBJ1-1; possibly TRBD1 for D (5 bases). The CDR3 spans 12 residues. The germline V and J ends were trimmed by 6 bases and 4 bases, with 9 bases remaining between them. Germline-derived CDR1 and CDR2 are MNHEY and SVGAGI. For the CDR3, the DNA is TGTGCCAGCAGACCCGGGGGCACTGAAGCTTTCTTT. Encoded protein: CASRPGGTEAFF.

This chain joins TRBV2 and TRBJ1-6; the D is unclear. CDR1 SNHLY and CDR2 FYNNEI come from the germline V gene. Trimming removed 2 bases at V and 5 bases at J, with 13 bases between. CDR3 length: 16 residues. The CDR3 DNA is TGTGCCAGCAGTGAATGGGCGGACTGGGATAATTCACCCCTCCACTTT. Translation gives CASSEWADWDNSPLHF. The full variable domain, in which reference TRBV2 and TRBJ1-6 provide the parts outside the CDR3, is EPEVTQTPSHQVTQMGQEVILRCVPISNHLYFYWYRQILGQKVEFLVSFYNNEISEKSEIFDDQFSVERPDGSNFTLKIRSTKLEDSAMYFCASSEWADWDNSPLHFGNGTRLTVT.

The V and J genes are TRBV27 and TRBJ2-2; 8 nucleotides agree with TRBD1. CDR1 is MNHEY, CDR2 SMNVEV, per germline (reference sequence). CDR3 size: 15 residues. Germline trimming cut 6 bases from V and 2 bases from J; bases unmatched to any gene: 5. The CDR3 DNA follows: TGTGCCAGCAGACCGGGACAGGTTAACACCGGGGAGCTGTTTTTT. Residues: CASRPGQVNTGELFF.

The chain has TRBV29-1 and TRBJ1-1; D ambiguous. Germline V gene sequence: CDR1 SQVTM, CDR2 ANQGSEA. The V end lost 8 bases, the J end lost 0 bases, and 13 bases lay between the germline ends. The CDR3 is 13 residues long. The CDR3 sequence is CSPTRGLNTEAFF. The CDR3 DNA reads TGCAGCCCTACGCGGGGTCTGAACACTGAAGCTTTCTTT.

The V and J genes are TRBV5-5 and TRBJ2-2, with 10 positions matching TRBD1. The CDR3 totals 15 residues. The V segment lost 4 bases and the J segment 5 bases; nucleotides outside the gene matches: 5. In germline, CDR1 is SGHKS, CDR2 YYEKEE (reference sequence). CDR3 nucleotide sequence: TGTGCCAGCAGCCTGGGACAGGGGATGACCGGGGAGCTGTTTTTT. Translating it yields CASSLGQGMTGELFF.

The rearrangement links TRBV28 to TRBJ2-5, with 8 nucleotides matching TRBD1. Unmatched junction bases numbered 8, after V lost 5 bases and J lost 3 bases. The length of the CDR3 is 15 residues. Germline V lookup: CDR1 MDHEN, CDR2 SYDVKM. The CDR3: CASSPSGTGKETQYF. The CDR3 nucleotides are TGTGCCAGCAGTCCCTCTGGGACAGGAAAAGAGACCCAGTACTTC.

The CDR3 protein is CASTLGLRGEQYF. CDR3 in DNA: TGTGCCAGCACCTTGGGACTACGGGGCGAGCAGTACTTC. The V and J genes are TRBV2 and TRBJ2-7; 7 nucleotides line up with TRBD2. J lost 6 bases, V lost 7 bases, and 9 bases had no gene match. The CDR3 covers 13 residues. In germline, CDR1 is SNHLY, CDR2 FYNNEI.

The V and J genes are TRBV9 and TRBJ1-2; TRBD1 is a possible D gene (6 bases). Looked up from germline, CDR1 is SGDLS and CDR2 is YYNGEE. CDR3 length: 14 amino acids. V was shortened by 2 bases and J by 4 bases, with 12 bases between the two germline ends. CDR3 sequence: CASSVRDTFYGYTF. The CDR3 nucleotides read TGTGCCAGCAGCGTCCGGGACACTTTCTATGGCTACACCTTC.

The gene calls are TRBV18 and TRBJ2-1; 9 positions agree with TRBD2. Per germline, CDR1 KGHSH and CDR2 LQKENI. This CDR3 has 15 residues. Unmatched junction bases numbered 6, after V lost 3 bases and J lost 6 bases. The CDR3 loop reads CASSPRQREANEQFF. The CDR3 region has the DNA TGTGCCAGCTCACCGCGGCAGCGGGAGGCCAATGAGCAGTTCTTC.

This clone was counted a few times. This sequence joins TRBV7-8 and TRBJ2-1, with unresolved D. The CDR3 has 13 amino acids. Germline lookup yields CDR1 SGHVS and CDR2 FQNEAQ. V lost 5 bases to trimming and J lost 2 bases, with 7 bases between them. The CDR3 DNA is TGTGCCAGCAGCCTCCCCCCCTACAATGAGCAGTTCTTC. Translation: CASSLPPYNEQFF.

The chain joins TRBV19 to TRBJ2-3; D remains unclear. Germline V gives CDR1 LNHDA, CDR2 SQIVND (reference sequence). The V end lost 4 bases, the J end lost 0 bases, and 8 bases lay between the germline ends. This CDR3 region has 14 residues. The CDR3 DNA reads TGTGCCAGTAGTACTTCCCCTAGCACAGATACGCAGTATTTT. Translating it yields CASSTSPSTDTQYF. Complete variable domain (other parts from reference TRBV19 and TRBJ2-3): DGGITQSPKYLFRKEGQNVTLSCEQNLNHDAMYWYRQDPGQGLRLIYYSQIVNDFQKGDIAEGYSVSREKKESFPLTVTSAQKNPTAFYLCASSTSPSTDTQYFGPGTRLTVL.

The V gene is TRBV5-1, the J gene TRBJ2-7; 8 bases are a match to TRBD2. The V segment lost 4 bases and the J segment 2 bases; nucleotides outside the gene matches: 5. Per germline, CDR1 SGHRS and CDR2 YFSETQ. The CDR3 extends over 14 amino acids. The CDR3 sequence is CASSVTSGTYEQYF. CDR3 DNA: TGCGCCAGCAGCGTCACTAGCGGAACCTACGAGCAGTACTTC. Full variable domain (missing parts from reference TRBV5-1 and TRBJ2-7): KAGVTQTPRYLIKTRGQQVTLSCSPISGHRSVSWYQQTPGQGLQFLFEYFSETQRNKGNFPGRFSGRQFSNSRSEMNVSTLELGDSALYLCASSVTSGTYEQYFGPGTRLTVT.

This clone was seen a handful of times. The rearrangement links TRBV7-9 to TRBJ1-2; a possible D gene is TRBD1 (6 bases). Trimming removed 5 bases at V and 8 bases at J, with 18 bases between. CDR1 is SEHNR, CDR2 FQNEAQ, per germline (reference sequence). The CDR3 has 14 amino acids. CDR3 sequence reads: CASSLKQGSGGYTF. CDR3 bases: TGTGCCAGCAGCCTAAAACAGGGATCCGGCGGCTACACCTTC.

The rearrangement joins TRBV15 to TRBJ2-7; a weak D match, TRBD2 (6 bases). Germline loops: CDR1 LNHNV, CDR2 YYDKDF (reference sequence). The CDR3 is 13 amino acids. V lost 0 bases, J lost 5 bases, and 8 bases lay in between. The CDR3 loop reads CATSRDRGNEQYF. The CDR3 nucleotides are TGTGCCACCAGCAGAGATCGCGGGAACGAGCAGTACTTC.

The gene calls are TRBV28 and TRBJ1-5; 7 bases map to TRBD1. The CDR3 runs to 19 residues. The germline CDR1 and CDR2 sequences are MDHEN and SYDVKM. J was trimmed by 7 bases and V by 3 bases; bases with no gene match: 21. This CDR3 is CASSFQPTGHPTSEQPQHF. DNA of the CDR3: TGTGCCAGCAGTTTCCAACCGACAGGGCATCCAACCTCGGAGCAGCCCCAGCATTTT.

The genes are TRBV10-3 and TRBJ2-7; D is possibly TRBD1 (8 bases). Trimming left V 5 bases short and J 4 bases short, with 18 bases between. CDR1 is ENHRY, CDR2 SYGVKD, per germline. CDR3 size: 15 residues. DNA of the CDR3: TGTGCCATCAGTCCGGACAGGGACTACCCATACGAGCAGTACTTC. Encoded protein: CAISPDRDYPYEQYF.

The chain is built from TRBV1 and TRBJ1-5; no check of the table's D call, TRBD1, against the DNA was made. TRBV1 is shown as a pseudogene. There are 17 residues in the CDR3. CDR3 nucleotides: TGCACCAGCAGCCAAATGGGGTTGAGACAGCCTAATCAGCCCCAGCATTTT. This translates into CTSSQMGLRQPNQPQHF.

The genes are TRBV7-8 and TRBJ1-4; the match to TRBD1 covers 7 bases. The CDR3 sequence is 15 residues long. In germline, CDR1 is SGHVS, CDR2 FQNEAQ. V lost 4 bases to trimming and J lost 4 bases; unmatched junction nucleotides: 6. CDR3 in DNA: TGTGCCAGCAGCTCCGGGACAGCCTATAATGAAAAACTGTTTTTT. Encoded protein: CASSSGTAYNEKLFF. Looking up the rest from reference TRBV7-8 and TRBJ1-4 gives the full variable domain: GAGVSQSPRYKVAKRGQDVALRCDPISGHVSLFWYQQALGQGPEFLTYFQNEAQLDKSGLPSDRFFAERPEGSVSTLKIQRTQQEDSAVYLCASSSGTAYNEKLFFGSGTQLSVL.

CDR3 sequence (DNA): TGTGCCAGCCGGGGACAGGGGGCCTACGAGCAGTACTTC. It yields the protein CASRGQGAYEQYF. The chain employs TRBV19 and TRBJ2-7; the match to TRBD1 covers 11 bases. This CDR3 is built from 13 residues. The junction had 3 bases not matched to a gene; V was cut back by 9 bases and J by 2 bases. Germline V gives CDR1 LNHDA, CDR2 SQIVND (reference sequence).

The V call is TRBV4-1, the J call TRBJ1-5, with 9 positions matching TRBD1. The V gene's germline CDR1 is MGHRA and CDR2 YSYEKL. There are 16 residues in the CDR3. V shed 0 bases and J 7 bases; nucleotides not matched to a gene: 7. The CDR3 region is CASSQDGTGYGQPQHF. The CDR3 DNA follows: TGCGCCAGCAGCCAAGACGGGACAGGGTACGGCCAGCCCCAGCATTTT.

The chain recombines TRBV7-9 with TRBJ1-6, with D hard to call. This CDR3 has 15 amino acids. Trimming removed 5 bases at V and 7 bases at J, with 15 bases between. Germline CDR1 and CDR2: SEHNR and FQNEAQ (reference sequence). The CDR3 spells CASSPTANSNSPLHF. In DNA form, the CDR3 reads TGTGCCAGCAGCCCCACAGCCAACTCGAATTCACCCCTCCACTTT. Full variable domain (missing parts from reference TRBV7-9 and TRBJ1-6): DTGVSQNPRHKITKRGQNVTFRCDPISEHNRLYWYRQTLGQGPEFLTYFQNEAQLEKSRLLSDRFSAERPKGSFSTLEIQRTEQGDSAMYLCASSPTANSNSPLHFGNGTRLTVT.

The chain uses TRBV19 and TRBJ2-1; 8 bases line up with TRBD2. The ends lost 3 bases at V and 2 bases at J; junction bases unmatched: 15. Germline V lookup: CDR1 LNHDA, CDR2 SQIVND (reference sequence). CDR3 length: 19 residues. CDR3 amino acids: CASSITSIAGLEAYNEQFF. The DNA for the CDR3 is TGTGCCAGTAGTATCACTTCAATTGCGGGACTAGAAGCCTACAATGAGCAGTTCTTC. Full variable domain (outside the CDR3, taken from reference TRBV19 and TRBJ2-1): DGGITQSPKYLFRKEGQNVTLSCEQNLNHDAMYWYRQDPGQGLRLIYYSQIVNDFQKGDIAEGYSVSREKKESFPLTVTSAQKNPTAFYLCASSITSIAGLEAYNEQFFGPGTRLTVL.